The source of this T cell receptor beta chain is a study of cytomegalovirus exposure and HLA in healthy donors (dated by TCRdb to about 2017). With regard to the full study: In an earlier analysis of around 540 of the donors, 276 Gb of sequence data and approximately 120 million unique TCR beta sequences from approximately 180 million T cells were reported. The later analysis used no new phenotypic data to find candidate immune exposures, relying instead on TCR beta sequences and their occurrence across donors. HLA typing included class I and class II loci at four-digit resolution. The study aimed to test whether cataloging public T cell receptors could reveal signatures of past pathogen exposure. Across roughly 420 genotyped donors of the cohort, an average of about 250,000 unique TCR beta nucleotide sequences per donor were sequenced, and roughly 18% of those sequences were non-productive. Because of strong linkage in the cohort, roughly 5 DR-DQ haplotypes were treated as single units for association and clustering. Using immunosequencing, the study profiled T cell repertoires from approximately 700 subjects and related those repertoires to cytomegalovirus serostatus. To study patterns of TCR occurrence, a later analysis re-analyzed previously published TCR beta repertoires from hundreds of donors and added high-resolution HLA genotyping. Alongside the repertoire data, information on donor age, sex, ethnicity and CMV serostatus was compiled. In an earlier analysis of a few hundred of the donors, high-throughput TCR beta sequencing was used to judge whether each TCR beta V gene segment behaved as functional or pseudogenic. In addition to the first cohort of roughly 700 subjects, a separate validation cohort of about 120 different subjects was used. All discovery cohort repertoires had been generated using a single sequencing platform. Roughly 300 gigabases of sequencing data and 80 million or so unique TCR sequences were included in an early release covering roughly 700 HLA-typed donors. The genetic ancestry cluster associated with self-reported Caucasian donors included approximately 85% of the roughly 400 genotyped donors. Genome-wide SNP genotypes for about 65% of the roughly 700 donors were used in a later genetic analysis, which treated that subset as a discovery cohort. To predict cytomegalovirus infection status, the study combined high-throughput TCR immunosequencing, statistical association of individual TCRs with disease status, and machine learning. The number of typed donors differed by locus: roughly 629-640 for A, B, C, DRB1 and DQB1; about 520 for DQA1; 606 for DPA1; and 400 to 480 for DPB1. Results the study describes overall, beyond this receptor: Presence/absence analyses assumed roughly uniform sequencing depth across donors, an assumption that may not hold. Because counts were too low, about 15 rarely observed V segments, including chromosome 9 orphons, were left out of the earlier analysis of 500 to 650 of the donors. A further reported finding was that TCR beta sequences accurately predicted the HLA-A and HLA-B alleles for most subjects in the first cohort. A few of the identified cytomegalovirus-associated TCR beta chains were confirmed in vitro to be specific for cytomegalovirus antigens. V-gene and J-gene trimming of TCR beta chains was associated with a missense DCLRE1C variant in a later genetic analysis, and the association was replicated in an independent cohort. The classifier was reported to diagnose cytomegalovirus status with high specificity and sensitivity in both the original cohort and the validation cohort. In a later genetic analysis, fewer N-insertions in productive TCRs were reported among donors in an Asian-associated ancestry cluster than the roughly 700-donor mean. This cohort had only TCR beta chains sequenced, and the lack of alpha or paired-chain data limited which features could be detected. In an earlier analysis of approximately 600 of the donors, most TCR beta V segments were observed in productive rearrangements about 90% or about 30% of the time, broadly matching IMGT annotations. According to a later analysis, TCR association rates differed among HLA loci, with DRB1 alleles showing the most associated TCRs and HLA-C alleles showing the fewest. A later analysis found that HLA-associated TCR beta chains were more clonally expanded and had lower generation probabilities than equally common non-associated chains. Because HLA typing was unavailable for some donors at each locus, only the typed subset was used in association tests. Because the 87-base-pair reads could not distinguish some IMGT-functional V segments, including TRBV6-2 and TRBV6-3, those segments were excluded. A later analysis found that most CMV-associated TCR beta chains appeared HLA-restricted, with HLA associations seemingly driven largely by CMV exposure. In the study, 150 to 200 TCR beta chains were listed as associated with cytomegalovirus. It was suggested by the authors that the approach could potentially be generalized to other disease states and immunological phenotypes. The only immune exposure information available for the cohort was CMV serostatus. A cluster of highly shared sequence variants was judged likely to be a technical artifact of the sequencing pipeline. Linkage disequilibrium might explain the correlated functional status among segregating V segments, but an unknown experimental factor could not be excluded. Specific HLA alleles were associated with about 17,000 TCR beta sequences at a false discovery rate of 0.05 in a later analysis. When HLA alleles, especially DR and DQ, strongly co-occurred, attributing TCR associations to individual alleles was difficult. In a later analysis, several top co-occurrence clusters were reported to appear linked to parvovirus B19, influenza, CMV and Epstein-Barr virus. Most TCR sequences were observed very rarely across donors, whereas some public TCRs were present in many individuals.

Concerning this clone: The clone's antigen remains unknown. Base qualities are not recorded, but no much larger clone differs from it by a single base.

Library creation used the immunoSEQ multiplex PCR assay. For the multiplex PCR, a mixture combining 60 forward primers for TCR Vbeta segments and 13 reverse primers for TCR Jbeta segments was used. A multiplex PCR assay on genomic DNA amplified the CDR3 region of rearranged TCR beta genes. The amplified TCR beta libraries were sequenced on the Illumina HiSeq System as 87-base-pair reads. The original pipeline was this. A later analysis counted approximately 74 million unique TCR beta chains across the 700 or so repertoires, and some 12 million of these chains were shared by at least two donors. To remove PCR and sequencing errors, raw reads were error-corrected and collapsed into unique sequences using a nearest-neighbor algorithm that merged closely related sequences. Alignment of CDR3 sequences to IMGT reference sequences was used to assign V, D and J gene segments. Each retained sequence needed at least a six-nucleotide match to both a V gene segment and a J gene segment. Rearrangements were classified as productive when the CDR3 lacked stop codons and remained in frame with V and J, and all other rearrangements were classified as non-productive. CDR3 was defined by IMGT convention, running from the second conserved V-encoded cysteine to the conserved J-encoded phenylalanine. The earlier analysis of 587 of the donors excluded sequences that lacked an unambiguous match to a single V gene segment. An earlier analysis of several hundred of the donors classified V segments as functional when productive rearrangements were above 56.7% and as segregating when the standard deviation between donors was above 5%. A statistical classification framework was developed to diagnose cytomegalovirus status using the catalog of TCR beta chain sequences. In a later analysis, TCR nucleotide sequences were compared against IMGT/GENE-DB human TR gene sequences so that V and J genes could be assigned. In a later analysis, CDR3 sequences and most-parsimonious VDJ recombination scenarios were assigned using the TCRdist pipeline. In a later analysis, each TCR beta chain was defined by its CDR3 amino acid sequence together with its V-gene family, and reads without a unique V-gene family were excluded. To address suspected cross-contamination and a sequencing artifact, a later analysis removed around 590 highly shared, low-generation-probability nucleotide sequences. In a later analysis, a clonal expansion index for each public chain was calculated from normalized within-repertoire ranks of inferred template counts. In a later analysis, generation probabilities were computed with a VDJ recombination model fitted to out-of-frame rearrangements, and the resulting probabilities were checked against IGoR. Hypergeometric tests were used in a later analysis to score TCR-TCR, TCR-HLA and TCR-CMV co-occurrence, with a repertoire-size bias correction applied to the TCR pairs. In a later analysis, false discovery rates were estimated by permuting HLA or CMV assignments 20 times. In a later analysis, co-occurring TCRs were grouped using DBSCAN, with TCRdist sequence similarity added in when clustering inside HLA-allele-positive subsets. Repertoires with fewer than 30,000 or more than 120,000 public chains were left out of co-occurrence clustering, as were several repertoires with anomalous nucleotide sharing. TCRdb mirrors the immuneACCESS table, restricted to in-frame sequences. Some clones are absent from its copies; in checked studies, under half trace to an unresolved V gene, and the reason for the others is unknown. For V, J and clone size, that table is used; D and trimming come from the DNA. A total of around 80,000 clones appear in this sample, roughly 78% of them only once. The ten largest account for approximately 4.4% of the sample.

The cohort comprised some 730 healthy bone marrow donors. At the time of sampling, every cohort member was nominally healthy, though immune exposures that went unrecorded were likely present. The donor tested CMV seronegative and was one of the 352 seronegative cohort members. Each donor provided a peripheral blood sample, and peripheral blood mononuclear cells were used for TCR beta sequencing. The Qiagen DNeasy Blood Extraction Kit was used to extract genomic DNA from the blood cell samples. V is pared back by 1 base and J by 0 bases, with 13 bases lying between the germline termini. Taken from the germline V gene, the CDR1 and CDR2 loops are KGHSH and LQKENI. The CDR3 runs 18 residues from the cysteine to the phenylalanine. Just CDR3 DNA is preserved here, 54 bases in frame from base 1.

The sample was PBMCs. This clonotype was obtained from a man between 35 and 55 years old in good health and CMV-seronegative. In this chain, TRBV18 is recombined with TRBJ2-6; 6 matching bases give a weak D call of TRBD1. The DNA reads TGTGCCAGCTCACCACAGTTGGACAGCCGCTCTGGGGCCAACGTCCTGACTTTC. The translation is CASSPQLDSRSGANVLTF.